This T cell receptor (beta chain) derives from a study of blood T cell repertoires in COVID-19. Study context: Both acute and convalescent COVID-19 samples were obtained from the United States, Italy and Spain. Nucleic acid was either cDNA or gDNA, and it came from T cells, B-cell-depleted T cells, or PBMCs.

This clone was seen a single time. In the authors' methods: Nucleated cell number was recorded as an estimate derived from reference gene primer amplification. Clones were read by immunoSEQ multiplex PCR, and TCRdb kept only the in-frame ones, dropping some. Clone size and V and J calls were adopted from that table, with D and trimming inferred from the DNA. The repertoire holds about 190,000 clones, around 85% seen once, with approximately 13% in the top ten. The CDR3 loop spans 19 amino acids. Germline lookup yields CDR1 SNHLY and CDR2 FYNNEI. With 8 bases clipped from V and 7 bases from J, the junction kept 23 bases outside the gene matches.

This TCR came from a man aged 50-60 years who had recovered from COVID-19. This chain joins TRBV2 and TRBJ2-1, with 10 positions matching TRBD2. What was sequenced was peripheral blood. The CDR3 DNA follows: TGTGCCAGCGATCTCGGGGGGCGCTTCCTAGCGGGAGTAAAAAATGAGCAGTTCTTC. Protein: CASDLGGRFLAGVKNEQFF. The whole variable domain, remainder taken from reference TRBV2 and TRBJ2-1, is EPEVTQTPSHQVTQMGQEVILRCVPISNHLYFYWYRQILGQKVEFLVSFYNNEISEKSEIFDDQFSVERPDGSNFTLKIRSTKLEDSAMYFCASDLGGRFLAGVKNEQFFGPGTRLTVL.